This paragraph covers one TCR beta chain sequence. This sample is part of a study of technical replicates of blood from a few donors. The CDR3 covers 14 residues. The V end was cut by 6 bases, the J end by 0 bases, with 9 bases between. Germline CDR1 MNHNS, CDR2 SASEGT. Profiling relied on immunoSEQ multiplex PCR, and the TCRdb table lists in-frame clones only, not all of them. The sample has almost 90,000 clones, approximately 94% seen once. This clonotype was obtained from a human donor in good health. The chain combines TRBV6-1 with TRBJ2-1, with no clear D. Sequences were obtained from T cells isolated from PBMCs. Here the CDR3 reads CASRLGSSYNEQFF. In DNA, the CDR3 is TGTGCCAGCAGGCTAGGTAGCTCCTACAATGAGCAGTTCTTC.